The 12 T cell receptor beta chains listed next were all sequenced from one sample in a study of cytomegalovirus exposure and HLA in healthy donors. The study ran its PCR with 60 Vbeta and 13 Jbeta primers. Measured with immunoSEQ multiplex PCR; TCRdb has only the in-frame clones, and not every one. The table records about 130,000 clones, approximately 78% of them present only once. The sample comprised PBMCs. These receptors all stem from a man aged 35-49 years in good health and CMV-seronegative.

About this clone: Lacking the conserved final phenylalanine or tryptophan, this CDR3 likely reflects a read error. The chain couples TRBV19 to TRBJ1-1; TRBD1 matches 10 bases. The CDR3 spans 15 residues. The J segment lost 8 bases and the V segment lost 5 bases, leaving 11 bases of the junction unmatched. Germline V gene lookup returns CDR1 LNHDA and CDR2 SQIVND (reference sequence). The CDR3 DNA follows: TGTGCCAGTAGTCACCCGGGACAGGGGCCGTCAGAAGCTTTCCTT. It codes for CASSHPGQGPSEAFL.

The chain's CDR3 is CASSVSGLNSDTQYF. In DNA form, the CDR3 reads TGTGCCAGCAGCGTCAGCGGGCTAAACTCAGATACGCAGTATTTT. This sequence joins TRBV9 and TRBJ2-3, with D possibly being TRBD2 (6 bases). The CDR3 runs 15 residues. Germline V gene lookup returns CDR1 SGDLS and CDR2 YYNGEE. With 2 bases removed from V and 4 bases from J, the gap between germline ends came to 14 bases.

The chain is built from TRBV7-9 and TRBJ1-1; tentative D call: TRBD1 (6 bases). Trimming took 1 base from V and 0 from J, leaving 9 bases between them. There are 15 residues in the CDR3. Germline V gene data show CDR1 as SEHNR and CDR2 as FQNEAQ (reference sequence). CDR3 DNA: TGTGCCAGCAGCTTAGTAACAGGGATGAACACTGAAGCTTTCTTT. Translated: CASSLVTGMNTEAFF.

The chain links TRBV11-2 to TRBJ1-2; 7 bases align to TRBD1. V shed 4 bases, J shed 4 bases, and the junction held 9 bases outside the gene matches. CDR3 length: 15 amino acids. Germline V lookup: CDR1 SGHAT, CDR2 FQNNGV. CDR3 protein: CASSWGTETPYGYTF. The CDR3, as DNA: TGTGCCAGCAGCTGGGGGACAGAAACTCCCTATGGCTACACCTTC.

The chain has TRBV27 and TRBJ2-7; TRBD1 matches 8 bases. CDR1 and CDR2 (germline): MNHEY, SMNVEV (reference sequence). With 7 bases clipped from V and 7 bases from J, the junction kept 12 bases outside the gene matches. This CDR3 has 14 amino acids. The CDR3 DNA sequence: TGTGCCAGCACCGCTTCGGACAGGGCGGGAGAGCAGTACTTC. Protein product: CASTASDRAGEQYF.

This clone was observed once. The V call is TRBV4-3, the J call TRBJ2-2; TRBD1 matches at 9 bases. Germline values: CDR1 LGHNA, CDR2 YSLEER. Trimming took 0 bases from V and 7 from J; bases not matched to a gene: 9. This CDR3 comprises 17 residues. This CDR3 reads CASSQDFTGGLGGELFF. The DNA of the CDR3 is TGCGCCAGCAGCCAAGATTTTACAGGGGGCTTGGGCGGGGAGCTGTTTTTT.

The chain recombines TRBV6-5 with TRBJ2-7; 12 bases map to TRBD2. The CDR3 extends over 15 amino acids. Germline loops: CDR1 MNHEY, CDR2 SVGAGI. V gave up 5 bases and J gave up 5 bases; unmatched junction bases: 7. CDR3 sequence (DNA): TGTGCCAGCAGTATCCTAGCGGGGGGGCCGAACGAGCAGTACTTC. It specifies CASSILAGGPNEQYF.

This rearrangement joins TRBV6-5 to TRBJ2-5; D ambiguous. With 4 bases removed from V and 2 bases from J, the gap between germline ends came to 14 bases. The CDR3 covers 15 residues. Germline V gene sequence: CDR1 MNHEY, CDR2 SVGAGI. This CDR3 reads CASSSLVTRQETQYF. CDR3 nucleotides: TGTGCCAGCAGTTCCCTTGTGACAAGGCAAGAGACCCAGTACTTC.

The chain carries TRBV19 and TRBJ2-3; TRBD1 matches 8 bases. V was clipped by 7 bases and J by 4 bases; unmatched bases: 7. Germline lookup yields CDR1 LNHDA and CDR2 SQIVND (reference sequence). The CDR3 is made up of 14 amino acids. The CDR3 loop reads CASKGTGLADTQYF. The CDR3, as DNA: TGTGCCAGTAAGGGGACAGGTCTTGCAGATACGCAGTATTTT. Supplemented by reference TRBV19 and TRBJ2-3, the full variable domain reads DGGITQSPKYLFRKEGQNVTLSCEQNLNHDAMYWYRQDPGQGLRLIYYSQIVNDFQKGDIAEGYSVSREKKESFPLTVTSAQKNPTAFYLCASKGTGLADTQYFGPGTRLTVL.

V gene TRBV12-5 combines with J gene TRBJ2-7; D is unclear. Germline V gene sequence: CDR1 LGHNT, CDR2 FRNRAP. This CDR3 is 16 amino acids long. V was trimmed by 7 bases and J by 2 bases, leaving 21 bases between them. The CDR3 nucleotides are TGTGCTAGTGCCGCTCCGAGGAAGTCTGGTACCTACGAGCAGTACTTC. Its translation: CASAAPRKSGTYEQYF.

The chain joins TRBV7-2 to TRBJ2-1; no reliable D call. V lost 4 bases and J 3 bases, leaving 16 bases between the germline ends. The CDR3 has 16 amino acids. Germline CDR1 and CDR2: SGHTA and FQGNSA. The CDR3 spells CASSSDTARNYNEQFF. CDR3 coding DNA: TGTGCCAGCAGCTCCGACACGGCGCGTAACTACAATGAGCAGTTCTTC.

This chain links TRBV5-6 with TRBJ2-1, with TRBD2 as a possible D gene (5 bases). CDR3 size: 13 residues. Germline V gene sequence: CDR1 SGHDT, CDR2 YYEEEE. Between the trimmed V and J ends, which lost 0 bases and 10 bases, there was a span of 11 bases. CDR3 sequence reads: CASSLGSIAEQFF. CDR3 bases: TGTGCCAGCAGCTTGGGTTCAATAGCGGAGCAGTTCTTC. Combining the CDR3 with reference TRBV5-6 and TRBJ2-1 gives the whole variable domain DAGVTQSPTHLIKTRGQQVTLRCSPKSGHDTVSWYQQALGQGPQFIFQYYEEEERQRGNFPDRFSGHQFPNYSSELNVNALLLGDSALYLCASSLGSIAEQFFGPGTRLTVL.